Following are 12 T cell receptor beta chains from one sample sequenced in a study of blood T cell repertoires in COVID-19 (dated by TCRdb to about 2020). Library preparation used the immunoSEQ multiplex PCR assay. As stored in TCRdb, this immuneACCESS dataset retains in-frame rearrangements with V and J assigned. A fraction of the clones does not appear; measured against another copy, unresolved V genes explain less than half of the discrepancy, and the remainder lacks a known reason. For this sample there are roughly 290,000 clones; around 85% appear just once. The ten largest clones represent around 5.8% of the sample. The material sequenced was PBMCs or T cells enriched from blood (not recorded which). Receptors originate from a woman between 40 and 50 years old who had recovered from COVID-19.

This sequence joins TRBV19 and TRBJ2-1; 9 bases line up with TRBD2. The CDR3 is 15 amino acids. Trimming removed 1 base from V and 7 bases from J; junction bases left unmatched: 5. CDR1 and CDR2 (germline): LNHDA, SQIVND (reference sequence). The CDR3 protein is CASSIGSGSGNEQFF. CDR3 DNA sequence: TGTGCCAGTAGTATAGGTAGCGGGAGTGGTAATGAGCAGTTCTTC. The whole variable domain, filled in from reference TRBV19 and TRBJ2-1, reads DGGITQSPKYLFRKEGQNVTLSCEQNLNHDAMYWYRQDPGQGLRLIYYSQIVNDFQKGDIAEGYSVSREKKESFPLTVTSAQKNPTAFYLCASSIGSGSGNEQFFGPGTRLTVL.

This clone was seen a few times. The chain employs TRBV25-1 and TRBJ2-2; 7 bases align to TRBD2. The V and J ends lost 8 bases and 0 bases, in that order; junction bases with no gene match: 9. The CDR3 contains 16 residues. CDR1 MGHDK and CDR2 SYGVNS come from the germline V gene. The CDR3 loop is CASSTPGLSNTGELFF. The CDR3 nucleotides are TGTGCCAGCTCAACCCCGGGACTATCGAACACCGGGGAGCTGTTTTTT.

The chain links TRBV3-1 (or the pseudogene TRBV3-2) to TRBJ1-2, with no clear D. V lost 2 bases and J 1 base, leaving 8 bases between the germline ends. The CDR3 covers 14 residues. CDR1 is LGHDT, CDR2 YNNKEL, per germline (reference sequence). CDR3 sequence (DNA): TGTGCCAGCAGCCAAAGGCAGGATAACTATGGCTACACCTTC. Translated, it gives CASSQRQDNYGYTF.

The chain uses TRBV18 and TRBJ2-7; a possible D gene is TRBD2 (5 bases). V was clipped by 2 bases and J by 3 bases, with 14 bases between them. The germline CDR1 and CDR2 sequences are KGHSH and LQKENI. The CDR3 loop spans 15 amino acids. The CDR3 nucleotides are TGTGCCAGCTCACCAGCGGCAGGCGGAGGCTACGAGCAGTACTTC. It codes for CASSPAAGGGYEQYF.

This rearrangement joins TRBV11-2 to TRBJ2-1, with 10 positions matching TRBD2. The CDR3 extends over 15 amino acids. Germline V CDR1 and CDR2: SGHAT, FQNNGV. The V gene end was trimmed by 2 bases and the J gene end by 8 bases; junction bases not matched to a gene: 6. CDR3 sequence: CASSLRPSGSDEQFF. CDR3 DNA: TGTGCCAGCAGCTTAAGGCCTAGCGGGAGCGATGAGCAGTTCTTC.

This clone has a single count. The chain links TRBV2 to TRBJ2-1; 7 bases are shared with TRBD2. The CDR3 has 17 amino acids. Losses at the gene ends were 3 bases for V and 4 bases for J; bases not matched to a gene: 12. Germline V gives CDR1 SNHLY, CDR2 FYNNEI. CDR3 region: CASSESSGNPPYNEQFF. Here the CDR3 DNA reads TGTGCCAGCAGTGAGTCGAGCGGGAACCCCCCGTACAATGAGCAGTTCTTC.

This chain uses TRBV28 with TRBJ2-5, with D perhaps TRBD1 (5 bases). V was clipped by 8 bases and J by 2 bases, with 15 bases between them. The CDR3 length is 14 residues. Germline V gives CDR1 MDHEN, CDR2 SYDVKM. The DNA for the CDR3 is TGTGCCAGCCAAACGCCGAGACAGCAAGAGACCCAGTACTTC. Translated, it gives CASQTPRQQETQYF.

The CDR3 is CASSASRTGTSGSTAYNEQFF. CDR3 in DNA: TGTGCCAGCAGCGCGTCGAGGACCGGGACTAGCGGGAGCACGGCCTACAATGAGCAGTTCTTC. The rearrangement uses TRBV9 and TRBJ2-1; 14 bases are a match to TRBD2. With 3 bases clipped from V and 2 bases from J, the junction kept 16 bases outside the gene matches. Looked up from germline, CDR1 is SGDLS and CDR2 is YYNGEE. This CDR3 has 21 amino acids.

J is TRBJ2-1 and V is TRBV5-4, with TRBD1 matching 12 bases. V dropped 4 bases and J dropped 7; count of bases not matched to a gene: 9. The CDR3 runs to 16 residues. Germline assignment: CDR1 SGHNT and CDR2 YYREEE (reference sequence). The CDR3 region is CASSELGTGGWNEQFF. The DNA for the CDR3 is TGTGCCAGCAGCGAGCTCGGGACAGGGGGCTGGAATGAGCAGTTCTTC. The variable domain in full, completed from reference TRBV5-4 and TRBJ2-1, reads ETGVTQSPTHLIKTRGQQVTLRCSSQSGHNTVSWYQQALGQGPQFIFQYYREEENGRGNFPPRFSGLQFPNYSSELNVNALELDDSALYLCASSELGTGGWNEQFFGPGTRLTVL.

This chain connects TRBV7-3 to TRBJ2-1; TRBD2 matches at 12 bases. V was pared by 0 bases and J by 7 bases, with 7 bases of the junction left unmatched. The CDR3 sequence is 17 residues long. CDR1 is SGHTA, CDR2 FQGTGA, per germline. CDR3 coding DNA: TGTGCCAGCAGCTTAACGATGACTAGCGGGAGTCAAAATGAGCAGTTCTTC. Protein sequence: CASSLTMTSGSQNEQFF.

V gene TRBV6-5 combines with J gene TRBJ2-5, with a weak D call TRBD2 (6 bases). Trimming shortened V by 5 bases and J by 4 bases, and 14 bases separated the two germline ends. The V gene's germline CDR1 is MNHEY and CDR2 SVGAGI. CDR3 length: 14 amino acids. CDR3 sequence: CASSPIAARETQYF. In DNA, the CDR3 is TGTGCCAGCAGTCCCATAGCGGCCCGAGAGACCCAGTACTTC.

The rearrangement joins TRBV18 to TRBJ2-4; weak D call: TRBD2 (5 bases). Per germline, CDR1 KGHSH and CDR2 LQKENI. The CDR3 loop spans 13 amino acids. The germline V and J ends were trimmed by 3 bases and 6 bases, with 9 bases remaining between them. The CDR3 is CASSPREGNIQYF. Here the CDR3 DNA reads TGTGCCAGCTCACCTCGTGAGGGAAACATTCAGTACTTC.